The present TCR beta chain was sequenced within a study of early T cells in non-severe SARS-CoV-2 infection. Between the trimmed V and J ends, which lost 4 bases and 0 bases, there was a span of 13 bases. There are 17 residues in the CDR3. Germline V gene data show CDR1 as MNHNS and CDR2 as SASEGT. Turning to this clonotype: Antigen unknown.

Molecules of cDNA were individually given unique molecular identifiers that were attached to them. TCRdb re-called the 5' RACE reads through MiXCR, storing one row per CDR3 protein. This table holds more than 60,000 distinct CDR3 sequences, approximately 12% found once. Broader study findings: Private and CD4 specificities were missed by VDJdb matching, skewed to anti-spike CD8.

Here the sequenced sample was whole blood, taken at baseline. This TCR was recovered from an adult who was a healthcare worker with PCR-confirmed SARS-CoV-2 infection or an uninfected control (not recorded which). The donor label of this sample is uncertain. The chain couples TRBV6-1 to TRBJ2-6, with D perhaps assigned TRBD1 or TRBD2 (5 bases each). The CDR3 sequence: CASSVRGATSGANVLTF. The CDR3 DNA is TGTGCCAGCAGTGTCCGGGGCGCCACCTCTGGGGCCAACGTCCTGACTTTC.